The rows below give T cell receptor beta chains drawn from one sample of a study of shared clonotypes between healthy human individuals. Measured with immunoSEQ multiplex PCR; TCRdb has only the in-frame clones, and not every one. The sample lists around 340,000 clones, more than 60% occurring once. Sample: memory CD4+ T cells sorted from blood. The receptors were sampled from a man aged 25-40 years in good health. Each CDR3 is given with its conserved first and last residue. The order of the fields is V gene, clone size, J gene, D gene, CDR3 protein. The D gene is left open where the match is weak. Clone size is stated in some rows and not others, as once, few, many or a class when expanded.

v_gene: TRBV10-3; abundance: NA; j_gene: TRBJ2-7; d_gene: NA; CDR3aa: CAIGQQDYEQYF
v_gene: TRBV30; abundance: NA; j_gene: TRBJ1-2; d_gene: NA; CDR3aa: CAWSEDYGYTF
v_gene: TRBV2; abundance: NA; j_gene: TRBJ2-5; d_gene: NA; CDR3aa: CASSYIEGETQYF
v_gene: TRBV5-6; abundance: NA; j_gene: TRBJ2-7; d_gene: TRBD2; CDR3aa: CASSRTSGVLYEQYF
v_gene: TRBV2; abundance: NA; j_gene: TRBJ1-5; d_gene: TRBD1; CDR3aa: CASGGTGEDQPQHF
v_gene: TRBV14; abundance: NA; j_gene: TRBJ2-1; d_gene: NA; CDR3aa: CASSQDSLGGGQFF
v_gene: TRBV29-1; abundance: NA; j_gene: TRBJ2-1; d_gene: NA; CDR3aa: CSVEGGGSPYNEQFF
v_gene: TRBV19; abundance: NA; j_gene: TRBJ2-7; d_gene: TRBD1; CDR3aa: CASSGQGVKGEQYF
v_gene: TRBV5-1; abundance: few; j_gene: TRBJ1-1; d_gene: NA; CDR3aa: CASSLGHAGLNTEAFF
v_gene: TRBV11-2; abundance: NA; j_gene: TRBJ2-7; d_gene: NA; CDR3aa: CASSQGGRGFPYEQYF
v_gene: TRBV5-6; abundance: few; j_gene: TRBJ2-2; d_gene: TRBD2; CDR3aa: CASSLRTSGRKAGELFF
v_gene: TRBV4-2; abundance: NA; j_gene: TRBJ2-3; d_gene: TRBD1; CDR3aa: CASSQTGALFTDTQYF
v_gene: TRBV10-3; abundance: NA; j_gene: TRBJ2-5; d_gene: NA; CDR3aa: CAISEGSEQETQYF
v_gene: TRBV30; abundance: NA; j_gene: TRBJ2-7; d_gene: NA; CDR3aa: CAWSVMGGREQYF
v_gene: TRBV19; abundance: NA; j_gene: TRBJ2-3; d_gene: NA; CDR3aa: CASSSGVLGDTQYF